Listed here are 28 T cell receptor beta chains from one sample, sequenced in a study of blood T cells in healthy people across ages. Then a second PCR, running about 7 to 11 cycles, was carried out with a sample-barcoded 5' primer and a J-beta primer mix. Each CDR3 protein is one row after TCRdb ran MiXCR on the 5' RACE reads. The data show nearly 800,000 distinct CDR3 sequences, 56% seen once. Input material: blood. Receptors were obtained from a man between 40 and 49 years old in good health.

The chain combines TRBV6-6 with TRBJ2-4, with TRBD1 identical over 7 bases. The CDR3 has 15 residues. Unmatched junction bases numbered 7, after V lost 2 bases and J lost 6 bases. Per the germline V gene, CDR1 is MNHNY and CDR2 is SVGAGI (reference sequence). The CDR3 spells CASSYRGQKGNIQYF. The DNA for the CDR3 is TGTGCCAGCAGTTACAGGGGGCAAAAAGGAAACATTCAGTACTTC.

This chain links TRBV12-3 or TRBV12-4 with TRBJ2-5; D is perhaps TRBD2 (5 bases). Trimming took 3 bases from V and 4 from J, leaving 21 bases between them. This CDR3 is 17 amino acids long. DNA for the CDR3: TGTGCCAGCAGTTTCCTGGCGGGTGGTGTGGCTGGAGAGACCCAGTACTTC. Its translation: CASSFLAGGVAGETQYF.

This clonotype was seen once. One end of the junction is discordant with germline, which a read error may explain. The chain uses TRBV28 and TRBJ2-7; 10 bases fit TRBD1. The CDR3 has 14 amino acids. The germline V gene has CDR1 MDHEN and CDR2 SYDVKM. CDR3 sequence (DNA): TGTGCCAGCAGGGACAGGGGGGGTTCCTACGTGCAGTACTTC. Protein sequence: CASRDRGGSYVQYF.

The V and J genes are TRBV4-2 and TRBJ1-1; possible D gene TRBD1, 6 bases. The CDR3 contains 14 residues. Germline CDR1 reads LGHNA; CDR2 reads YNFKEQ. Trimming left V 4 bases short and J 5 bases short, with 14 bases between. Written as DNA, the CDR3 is TGTGCCAGCAGCCCCAGGGGTTCGACGACTGAAGCTTTCTTT. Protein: CASSPRGSTTEAFF.

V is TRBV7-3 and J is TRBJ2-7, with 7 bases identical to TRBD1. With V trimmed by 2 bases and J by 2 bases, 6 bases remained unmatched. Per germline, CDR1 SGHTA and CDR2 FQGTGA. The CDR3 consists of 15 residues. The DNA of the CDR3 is TGTGCCAGCAGCTTACTAGTGGGACAGACCTACGAGCAGTACTTC. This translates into CASSLLVGQTYEQYF.

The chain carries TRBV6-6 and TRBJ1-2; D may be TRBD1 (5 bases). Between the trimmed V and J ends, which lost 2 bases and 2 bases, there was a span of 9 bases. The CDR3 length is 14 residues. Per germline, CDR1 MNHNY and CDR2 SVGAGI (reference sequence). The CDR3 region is CASSYATENYGYTF. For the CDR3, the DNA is TGTGCCAGCAGTTACGCGACAGAGAACTATGGCTACACCTTC.

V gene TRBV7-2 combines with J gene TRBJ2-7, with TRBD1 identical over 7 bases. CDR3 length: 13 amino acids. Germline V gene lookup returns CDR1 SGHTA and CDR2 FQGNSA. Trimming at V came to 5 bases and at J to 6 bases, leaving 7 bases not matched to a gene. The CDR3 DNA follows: TGTGCCAGCAGCCAAACAGGGGACCGCGAGCAGTACTTC. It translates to CASSQTGDREQYF.

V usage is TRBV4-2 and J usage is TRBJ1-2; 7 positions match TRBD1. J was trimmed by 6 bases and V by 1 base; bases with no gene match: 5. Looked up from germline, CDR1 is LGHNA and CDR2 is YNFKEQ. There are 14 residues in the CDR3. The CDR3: CASSQGQGEDGYTF. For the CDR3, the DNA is TGTGCCAGCAGCCAAGGACAGGGAGAGGATGGCTACACCTTC.

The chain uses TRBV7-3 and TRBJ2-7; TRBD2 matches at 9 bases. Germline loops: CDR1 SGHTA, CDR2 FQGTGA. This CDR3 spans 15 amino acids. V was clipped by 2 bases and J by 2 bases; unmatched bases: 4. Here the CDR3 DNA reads TGTGCCAGCAGCTTAGCTAGCGGGAACCCCTACGAGCAGTACTTC. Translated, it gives CASSLASGNPYEQYF.

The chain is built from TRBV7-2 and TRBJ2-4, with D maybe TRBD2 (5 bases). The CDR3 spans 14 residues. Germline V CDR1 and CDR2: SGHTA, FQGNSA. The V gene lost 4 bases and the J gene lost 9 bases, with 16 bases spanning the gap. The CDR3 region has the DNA TGTGCCAGCAGCTCGAACCCCGGGATAGGCATTCAGTACTTC. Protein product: CASSSNPGIGIQYF. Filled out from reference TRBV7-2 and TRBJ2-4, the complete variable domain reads GAGVSQSPSNKVTEKGKDVELRCDPISGHTALYWYRQSLGQGLEFLIYFQGNSAPDKSGLPSDRFSAERTGGSVSTLTIQRTQQEDSAVYLCASSSNPGIGIQYFGAGTRLSVL.

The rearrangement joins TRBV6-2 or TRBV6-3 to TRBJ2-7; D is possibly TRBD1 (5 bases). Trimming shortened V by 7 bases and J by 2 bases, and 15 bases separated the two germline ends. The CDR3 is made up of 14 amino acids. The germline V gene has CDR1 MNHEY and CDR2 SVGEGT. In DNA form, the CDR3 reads TGTGCCAGCAACCTCGGCAGGGCAGCCTACGAGCAGTACTTC. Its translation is CASNLGRAAYEQYF.

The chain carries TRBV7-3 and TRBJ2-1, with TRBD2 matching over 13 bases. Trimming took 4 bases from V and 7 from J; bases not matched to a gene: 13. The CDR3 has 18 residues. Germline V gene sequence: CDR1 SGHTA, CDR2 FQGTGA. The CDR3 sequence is CASSSPRAGTSGANEQFF. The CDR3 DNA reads TGTGCCAGCAGCTCGCCCAGGGCGGGGACTAGCGGGGCTAATGAGCAGTTCTTC.

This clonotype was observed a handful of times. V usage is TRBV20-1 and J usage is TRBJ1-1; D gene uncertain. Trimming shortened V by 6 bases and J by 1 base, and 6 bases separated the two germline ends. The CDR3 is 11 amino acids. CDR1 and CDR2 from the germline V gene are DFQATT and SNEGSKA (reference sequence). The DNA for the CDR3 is TGCAGTGCCCGCGCGAACACTGAAGCTTTCTTT. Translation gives CSARANTEAFF.

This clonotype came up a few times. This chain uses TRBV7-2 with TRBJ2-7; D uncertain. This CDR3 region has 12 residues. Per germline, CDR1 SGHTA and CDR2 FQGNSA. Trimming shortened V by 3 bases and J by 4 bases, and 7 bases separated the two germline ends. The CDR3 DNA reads TGTGCCAGCAGCTTGAACGCGTACGAGCAGTACTTC. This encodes CASSLNAYEQYF.

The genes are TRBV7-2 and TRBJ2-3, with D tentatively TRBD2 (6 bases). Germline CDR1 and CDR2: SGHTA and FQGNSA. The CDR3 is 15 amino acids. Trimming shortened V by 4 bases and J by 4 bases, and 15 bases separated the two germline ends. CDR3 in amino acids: CASSSQAGPADTQYF. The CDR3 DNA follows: TGTGCCAGCAGCTCCCAAGCGGGCCCAGCAGATACGCAGTATTTT.

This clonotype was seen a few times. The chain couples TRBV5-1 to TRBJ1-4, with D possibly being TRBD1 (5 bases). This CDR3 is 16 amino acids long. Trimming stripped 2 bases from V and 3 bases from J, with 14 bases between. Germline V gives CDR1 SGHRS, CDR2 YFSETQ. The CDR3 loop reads CASSFPEGPANEKLFF. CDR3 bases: TGCGCCAGCAGCTTTCCGGAGGGGCCGGCTAATGAAAAACTGTTTTTT.

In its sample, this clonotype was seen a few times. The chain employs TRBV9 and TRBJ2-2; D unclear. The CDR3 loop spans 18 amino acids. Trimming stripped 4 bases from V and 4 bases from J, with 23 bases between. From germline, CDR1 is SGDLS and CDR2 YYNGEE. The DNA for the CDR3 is TGTGCCAGCAGCCCCCACGAAGCGACCTATGGTGGCACCGGGGAGCTGTTTTTT. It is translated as CASSPHEATYGGTGELFF.

The CDR3 bases are TGTGCCAGCAGCTCTCTCTCCCTAGGCGGAATAAACAATGAGCAGTACTTC. The encoded protein is CASSSLSLGGINNEQYF. This chain joins TRBV7-9 and TRBJ2-1; D is uncertain. Matching the DNA end better, TRBJ2-7 makes the J call doubtful. The CDR3 sequence is 17 residues long. Germline V lookup: CDR1 SEHNR, CDR2 FQNEAQ (reference sequence).

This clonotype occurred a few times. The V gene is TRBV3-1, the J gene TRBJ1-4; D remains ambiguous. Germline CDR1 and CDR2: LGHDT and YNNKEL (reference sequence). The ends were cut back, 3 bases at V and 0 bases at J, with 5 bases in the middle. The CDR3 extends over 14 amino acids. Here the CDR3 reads CASSQTTTNEKLFF. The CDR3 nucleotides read TGTGCCAGCAGCCAGACTACAACTAATGAAAAACTGTTTTTT.

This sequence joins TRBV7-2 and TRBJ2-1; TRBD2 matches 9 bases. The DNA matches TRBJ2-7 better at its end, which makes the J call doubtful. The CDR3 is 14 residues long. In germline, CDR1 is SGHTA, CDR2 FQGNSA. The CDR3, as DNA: TGTGCCAGCAGGATAGGGGGACTAGCCGGCGAGCAGTACTTC. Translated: CASRIGGLAGEQYF.

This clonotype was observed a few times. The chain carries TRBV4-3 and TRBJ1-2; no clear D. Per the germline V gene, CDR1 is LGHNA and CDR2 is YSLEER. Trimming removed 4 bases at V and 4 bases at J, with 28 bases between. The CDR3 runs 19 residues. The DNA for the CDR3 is TGCGCCAGCAGCCCCCCTTCCCCCGGACGCAGCCCGAGCGGCTATGGCTACACCTTC. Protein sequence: CASSPPSPGRSPSGYGYTF.

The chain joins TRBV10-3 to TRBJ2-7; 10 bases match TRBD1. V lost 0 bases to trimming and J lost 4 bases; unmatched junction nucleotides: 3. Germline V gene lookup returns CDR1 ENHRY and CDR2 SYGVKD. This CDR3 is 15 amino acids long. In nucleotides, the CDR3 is TGTGCCATCAGTGAGTCGCGGGGACAGGGGTACGAGCAGTACTTC. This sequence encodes CAISESRGQGYEQYF.

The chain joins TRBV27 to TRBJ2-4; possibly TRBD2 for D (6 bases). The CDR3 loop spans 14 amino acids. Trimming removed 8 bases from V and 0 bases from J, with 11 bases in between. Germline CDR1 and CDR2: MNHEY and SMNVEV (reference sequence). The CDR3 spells CASQPGVAKNIQYF. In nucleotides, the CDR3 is TGTGCCAGCCAACCGGGGGTAGCCAAAAACATTCAGTACTTC.

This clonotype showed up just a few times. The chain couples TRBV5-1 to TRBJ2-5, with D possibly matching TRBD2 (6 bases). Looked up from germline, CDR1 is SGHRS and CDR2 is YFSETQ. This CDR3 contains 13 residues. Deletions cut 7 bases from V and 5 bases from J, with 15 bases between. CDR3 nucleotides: TGCGCCAGCTCTATTCGACGGGGGGAGACCCAGTACTTC. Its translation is CASSIRRGETQYF.

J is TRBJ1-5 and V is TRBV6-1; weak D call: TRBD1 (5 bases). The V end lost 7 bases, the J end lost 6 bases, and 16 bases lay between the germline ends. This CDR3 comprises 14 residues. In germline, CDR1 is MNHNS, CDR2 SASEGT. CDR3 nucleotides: TGTGCCAGCAACCATCAGGGAATCGGTCAGCCCCAGCATTTT. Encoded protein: CASNHQGIGQPQHF.

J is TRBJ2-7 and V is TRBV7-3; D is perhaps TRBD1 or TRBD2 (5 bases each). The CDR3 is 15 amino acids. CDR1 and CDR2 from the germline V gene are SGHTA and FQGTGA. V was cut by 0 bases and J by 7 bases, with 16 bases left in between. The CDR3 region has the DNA TGTGCCAGCAGCTTAACAGGGGACCCCCGGCGGGAGCAGTACTTC. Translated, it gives CASSLTGDPRREQYF.

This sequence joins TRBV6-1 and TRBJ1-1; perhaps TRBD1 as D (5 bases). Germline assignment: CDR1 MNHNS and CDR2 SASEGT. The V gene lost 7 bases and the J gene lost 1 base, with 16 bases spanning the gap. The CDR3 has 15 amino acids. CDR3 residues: CASTDAGLPNTEAFF. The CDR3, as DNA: TGTGCCAGCACCGACGCAGGGTTGCCGAACACTGAAGCTTTCTTT.

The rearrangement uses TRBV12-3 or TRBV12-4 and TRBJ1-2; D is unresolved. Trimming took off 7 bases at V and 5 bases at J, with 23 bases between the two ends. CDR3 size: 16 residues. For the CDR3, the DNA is TGTGCCAGCACCCGAGAAGTGGGGTTTGATAGTTATGGCTACACCTTC. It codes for CASTREVGFDSYGYTF.